The 24 T cell receptor beta chains given below trace back to one sample, sequenced in a study of spatial heterogeneity in lung cancer. Findings and limits, study-wide: Tumors with more nonsynonymous mutations had more expanded intratumoral alpha and beta TCRs.

TCRdb called the 5' RACE reads again in MiXCR, with one record for every CDR3 protein. The sample consists of 15,000 to 20,000 distinct CDR3 sequences, 5% to 7.5% of them appearing once. These receptors have no known antigen. Time point in this sample: sample taken at primary tumor resection. The sample in question was lung tumor tissue, obtained at surgery. These receptors all come from a male donor with early-stage non-small cell lung cancer.

A word on this clonotype: This beta chain appears as a stray read in a library generated for alpha chains; its size is not informative. The chain employs TRBV5-8 and TRBJ2-2, with TRBD2 matching 14 bases. J lost 1 base, V lost 5 bases, and 4 bases had no gene match. Per germline, CDR1 SGHTS and CDR2 YDEGEE. The CDR3 totals 17 residues. The CDR3 DNA follows: TGTGCCAGCAGACCCGGACTAGCGGGGGGGAACACCGGGGAGCTGTTTTTT. As protein: CASRPGLAGGNTGELFF.

This clonotype showed up many times. Because this beta chain is a stray read in a library intended to capture alpha chains, its abundance should not be given much weight. The chain combines TRBV24-1 with TRBJ1-1; D is perhaps TRBD1 (5 bases). The CDR3 sequence is 15 residues long. From germline, CDR1 is KGHDR and CDR2 SFDVKD. The V and J ends lost 5 bases and 3 bases respectively, with 15 bases between them. The CDR3 here is CATSGNRGVDTEAFF. In DNA form, the CDR3 reads TGTGCCACCAGTGGCAATAGAGGGGTGGACACTGAAGCTTTCTTT.

This clonotype was found a few times. Within a library made for alpha chains, this beta chain is off target, and its count is uninformative. This chain uses TRBV3-1 with TRBJ2-4; TRBD2 is a possible D gene (6 bases). The CDR3 consists of 13 residues. Germline loops: CDR1 LGHDT, CDR2 YNNKEL (reference sequence). V was clipped by 4 bases and J by 5 bases, with 9 bases between them. CDR3 residues: CASSLGTENIQYF. The CDR3 nucleotides read TGTGCCAGCAGCCTCGGGACTGAAAACATTCAGTACTTC.

This clonotype has at least ten counts. Since it is a stray read in a library aimed at alpha chains, this beta chain has a size that is not meaningful. The chain is built from TRBV12-3 or TRBV12-4 and TRBJ2-5; D is uncertain. Trimming stripped 3 bases from V and 5 bases from J, with 10 bases between. The CDR3 runs 13 residues. For the CDR3, the DNA is TGTGCCAGCAGTTTTAAGGGATCGGAGACCCAGTACTTC. As protein: CASSFKGSETQYF.

To note about this clonotype: Since it is a stray read in a library aimed at alpha chains, this beta chain has a size that is not meaningful. The chain uses TRBV12-3 or TRBV12-4 and TRBJ2-1; TRBD2 agrees at 8 bases. J gave up 5 bases and V 3 bases, and 6 bases lay outside the gene matches. The CDR3 spans 15 residues. CDR3 in amino acids: CASSFSRAGDNEQFF. In DNA, the CDR3 is TGTGCCAGCAGTTTCAGTAGAGCGGGGGACAATGAGCAGTTCTTC.

This clonotype qualifies as large (0.1 to 1%). This beta chain is a stray sequence in a library constructed for alpha chains; its clone size is not meaningful. V gene TRBV28 combines with J gene TRBJ2-5; TRBD1 might be the D (6 bases). Looked up from germline, CDR1 is MDHEN and CDR2 is SYDVKM. The V end was cut by 5 bases, the J end by 9 bases, with 13 bases between. This CDR3 comprises 12 residues. The CDR3 DNA is TGTGCCAGCAGTCCTACCTACAGGGCCCAGTACTTC. Residues: CASSPTYRAQYF.

This clonotype was seen many times. This beta chain came through as a stray read in a library set up for alpha chains, and its size says little. The J gene is TRBJ1-3, the V gene TRBV5-5, with D hard to call. V was cut by 4 bases and J by 4 bases, with 15 bases left in between. The CDR3 runs to 15 residues. Germline V lookup: CDR1 SGHKS, CDR2 YYEKEE (reference sequence). CDR3 amino acids: CASSHGQARGNTIYF. The CDR3 DNA sequence: TGTGCCAGCAGCCACGGGCAGGCCAGGGGAAACACCATATATTTT.

By share of the sample, this clonotype is medium-sized. In a library made to pick up alpha chains, this beta chain is a stray read with a size that means little. The chain combines TRBV29-1 with TRBJ2-5; 8 nucleotides line up with TRBD2. The CDR3 length is 12 residues. The V gene's germline CDR1 is SQVTM and CDR2 ANQGSEA. The junction had 5 bases not matched to a gene; V was cut back by 5 bases and J by 6 bases. The chain's CDR3 is CSVTGTRKTQYF. CDR3 DNA sequence: TGCAGCGTTACCGGGACTAGAAAGACCCAGTACTTC.

This clonotype was counted at least ten times. This beta chain represents an off-target read in a library built for alpha chains; its size is of limited meaning. The chain combines TRBV5-1 with TRBJ2-7, with a tentative D call TRBD2 (6 bases). Germline values: CDR1 SGHRS, CDR2 YFSETQ. This CDR3 comprises 13 residues. V lost 4 bases, J lost 3 bases, and 11 bases lay in between. The CDR3 loop is CASSGERVYEQYF. CDR3 sequence (DNA): TGCGCCAGCAGCGGGGAGCGGGTCTACGAGCAGTACTTC.

This clonotype was counted at least ten times. A library made for alpha chains picked up this beta chain off target, so its size means little. CDR3 in amino acids: CASSEGGGRDIQYF. The CDR3 bases are TGCGCCAGCAGTGAAGGGGGAGGACGAGACATTCAGTACTTC. J is TRBJ2-4 and V is TRBV10-2, with D perhaps being TRBD1 or TRBD2 (6 bases each). Germline CDR1 is WSHSY and CDR2 is SAAADI. This CDR3 has 14 residues. V lost 3 bases, J lost 8 bases, and 14 bases lay in between.

This clonotype was counted ten times or more. The library was designed around alpha chains, so this beta chain is a stray read whose abundance carries little weight. CDR3 residues: CSVVPGSEAFF. The CDR3 DNA follows: TGCAGCGTTGTACCCGGGTCTGAAGCTTTCTTT. The chain has TRBV29-1 and TRBJ1-1; D uncertain. V lost 4 bases and J 6 bases, leaving 9 bases between the germline ends. There are 11 residues in the CDR3. Germline-derived CDR1 and CDR2 are SQVTM and ANQGSEA.

At least ten counts were recorded for this clonotype. For a library built for alpha chains, this beta chain is a stray read; little rests on its size. The chain carries TRBV29-1 and TRBJ2-1; no definite D call. The CDR3 sequence is 14 residues long. The V and J ends lost 5 bases and 4 bases respectively, with 15 bases between them. CDR1 SQVTM and CDR2 ANQGSEA come from the germline V gene. The CDR3 loop reads CSVPPEMNYNEQFF. CDR3 nucleotides: TGCAGCGTTCCACCCGAGATGAATTACAATGAGCAGTTCTTC.

The sample holds many counts of this clonotype. This beta chain turned up in a library designed for alpha chains; as an off-target read, its abundance says little. The CDR3 region is CASSLSLEAFF. The CDR3, as DNA: TGTGCCAGCAGTCTCAGCCTAGAAGCTTTCTTT. The chain joins TRBV28 to TRBJ1-1; D is unresolved. This CDR3 comprises 11 residues. Per the germline V gene, CDR1 is MDHEN and CDR2 is SYDVKM. Trimming cost V 5 bases and J 8 bases, with 9 bases left between them.

This clonotype has at least ten counts. This beta chain appears as a stray read in a library generated for alpha chains; its size is not informative. The chain uses TRBV6-1 and TRBJ2-7; TRBD2 might be the D (5 bases). The CDR3 is made up of 14 amino acids. Trimming stripped 2 bases from V and 0 bases from J, with 8 bases between. Germline CDR1 and CDR2: MNHNS and SASEGT. CDR3 nucleotide sequence: TGTGCCAGCAGTGAACTCCTAGCCTCCTACGAGCAGTACTTC. It codes for CASSELLASYEQYF.

This clonotype was counted many times. Being off target in a library aimed at alpha chains, this beta chain has a size of little meaning. V and J are TRBV7-9 and TRBJ2-5; tentatively, D is TRBD1 (6 bases). V lost 5 bases and J lost 2, with 12 bases in between. The CDR3 covers 14 residues. CDR1 and CDR2 from the germline V gene are SEHNR and FQNEAQ (reference sequence). CDR3 DNA: TGTGCCAGCAGCAAGGACAGCTTTCAAGAGACCCAGTACTTC. This codes for CASSKDSFQETQYF.

The sample holds a few counts of this clonotype. This beta chain is an off-target read within a library intended for alpha chains, so its frequency means little. The chain has TRBV7-8 and TRBJ1-5; D perhaps matches TRBD1 (5 bases). Germline-derived CDR1 and CDR2 are SGHVS and FQNEAQ. This CDR3 has 15 amino acids. Trimming took off 5 bases at V and 3 bases at J, with 14 bases between the two ends. CDR3 loop: CASSLSGGVNQPQHF. Here the CDR3 DNA reads TGTGCCAGCAGCCTCAGCGGGGGAGTCAATCAGCCCCAGCATTTT.

This clonotype appeared many times. This beta chain represents an off-target read in a library built for alpha chains; its size is of limited meaning. The rearrangement links TRBV2 to TRBJ2-7; D tentatively fits TRBD1 or TRBD2 (7 bases each). Trimming stripped 8 bases from V and 3 bases from J, with 17 bases between. The CDR3 covers 14 residues. Germline V lookup: CDR1 SNHLY, CDR2 FYNNEI. CDR3 loop: CASLSSRGGYEQYF. CDR3 DNA: TGTGCCAGCTTGTCCTCCAGGGGGGGCTACGAGCAGTACTTC.

This clonotype was counted ten times or more. This beta chain is a stray read from a library made for alpha chains; its abundance is not meaningful. The chain uses TRBV6-1 and TRBJ2-7; D ambiguous. V was shortened by 6 bases and J by 2 bases, with 17 bases between the two germline ends. The V gene's germline CDR1 is MNHNS and CDR2 SASEGT. This CDR3 comprises 15 residues. CDR3 DNA: TGTGCCAGCAGAGAAATAGGCAGCCTTGCCTACGAGCAGTACTTC. Residues: CASREIGSLAYEQYF.

Relative to its sample, this clonotype is medium-sized. A library made for alpha chains picked up this beta chain off target, so its size means little. This chain joins TRBV28 and TRBJ1-2; D unresolved. Germline loops: CDR1 MDHEN, CDR2 SYDVKM. V lost 7 bases and J lost 4, with 19 bases in between. This CDR3 is built from 15 residues. CDR3 amino acids: CASTPSAWGTYGYTF. The CDR3 DNA reads TGTGCCAGCACTCCCTCAGCCTGGGGTACCTATGGCTACACCTTC.

The sample holds many counts of this clonotype. Little can be read into the size of this beta chain, an off-target read in a library designed for alpha chains. The V call is TRBV27, the J call TRBJ2-5; possible D gene TRBD2, 5 bases. The CDR3 is made up of 18 amino acids. The V end was cut by 1 base, the J end by 2 bases, with 20 bases between. Looked up from germline, CDR1 is MNHEY and CDR2 is SMNVEV (reference sequence). This chain's CDR3 is CASSLFWGNPGKQETQYF. CDR3 nucleotide sequence: TGTGCCAGCAGTTTATTCTGGGGAAATCCGGGAAAACAAGAGACCCAGTACTTC.

Many counts were recorded for this clonotype. Within a library made for alpha chains, this beta chain is off target, and its count is uninformative. This chain connects TRBV5-6 to TRBJ1-1; 9 bases align to TRBD1. The V and J ends lost 1 base and 1 base, in that order; junction bases with no gene match: 8. Germline V lookup: CDR1 SGHDT, CDR2 YYEEEE. The CDR3 spans 17 residues. Here the CDR3 reads CASSLPTGTGSNTEAFF. CDR3 nucleotide sequence: TGTGCCAGCAGCTTGCCCACCGGGACAGGGTCGAACACTGAAGCTTTCTTT.

This clonotype has a handful of counts. As an off-target read in a library built for alpha chains, this beta chain has a frequency of little significance. V usage is TRBV28 and J usage is TRBJ2-7; TRBD2 matches 8 bases. Germline V lookup: CDR1 MDHEN, CDR2 SYDVKM. The CDR3 length is 15 residues. The trim removed 4 bases at V and 4 bases at J, leaving 9 bases unmatched. CDR3 region: CASSSGGLELYEQYF. The DNA for the CDR3 is TGTGCCAGCAGTTCGGGGGGACTAGAGCTATACGAGCAGTACTTC.

As concerns this clonotype: This beta chain is an off-target read within a library intended for alpha chains, so its frequency means little. Here the CDR3 reads CASSLQGAGDTQYF. The CDR3 DNA sequence: TGTGCCAGCAGCTTACAGGGGGCAGGGGATACGCAGTATTTT. The gene calls are TRBV7-7 and TRBJ2-3; 8 bases are shared with TRBD1. This CDR3 contains 14 residues. The V gene's germline CDR1 is SSHAT and CDR2 FNYEAQ (reference sequence). V dropped 2 bases and J dropped 6; count of bases not matched to a gene: 4.

This clonotype is labeled as medium-sized. Because this beta chain is a stray read in a library intended to capture alpha chains, its abundance should not be given much weight. This chain connects TRBV20-1 to TRBJ2-7, with 11 bases identical to TRBD2. The CDR3 spans 14 residues. Looked up from germline, CDR1 is DFQATT and CDR2 is SNEGSKA (reference sequence). Trimming took 6 bases from V and 3 from J; bases not matched to a gene: 7. The CDR3 DNA follows: TGCAGTGCCAGCGGGACTAGCGGAAACTACGAGCAGTACTTC. Its protein is CSASGTSGNYEQYF.